A selection of T cell receptor beta chains follows, all from one sample in a study of T cell repertoires in cytomegalovirus infection. MiXCR, applied by TCRdb to the reads, yields one record per CDR3 protein. Of 310,000 or so distinct CDR3 sequences in the sample, roughly 26% were seen once. Sequencing was performed on PBMCs. Receptor source: a human donor in good health (CMV status not recorded). Some clones in this sample may be carry-over from other donors' samples. Each CDR3 is given with its conserved first and last residue. Fields, in order: CDR3 protein, clone size, J gene, V gene. Part of the rows lack a size; the others show once, few, many or a class for expanded clones.

CASSLAAGTQYF	.	TRBJ2-3	TRBV11-2
CASSLRPSGTGELFF	.	TRBJ2-2	TRBV7-9
CSARYRDRENQPQHF	.	TRBJ1-5	TRBV20-1
CASSVYGLEAFF	many	TRBJ1-1	TRBV7-2
CASSLAPGLAGGGFYEQYF	.	TRBJ2-7	TRBV7-8
CASSLKTSGNIQYF	.	TRBJ2-4	TRBV7-2
CASSYSGTSGTEAFF	few	TRBJ1-1	TRBV12-3/TRBV12-4
CASSLNFAGELFF	few	TRBJ2-2	TRBV7-2
CSVNPGQGLNIQYF	.	TRBJ2-4	TRBV29-1
CASSRRVREGEKLFF	.	TRBJ1-4	TRBV7-8
CASSFRDRAYNEQFF	many	TRBJ2-1	TRBV7-2
CASSARDRGNEQYF	many	TRBJ2-7	TRBV7-2
CASSRGQETQYF	many	TRBJ2-5	TRBV28
CASLTSGGRTGELFF	few	TRBJ2-2	TRBV19
CASSSDRVSSGANVLTF	.	TRBJ2-6	TRBV7-3
CSATLLGRAHYEQYF	.	TRBJ2-7	TRBV20-1
CASSYRDRASYEQYF	.	TRBJ2-7	TRBV13
CASSLILAVPEQFF	many	TRBJ2-1	TRBV7-2
CASSYVSGTTANEQFF	many	TRBJ2-1	TRBV11-2
CASRERTGNSPLHF	.	TRBJ1-6	TRBV6-1
CASSFRRGEQYF	many	TRBJ2-7	TRBV28
CASSLSTGTGRGGYTF	.	TRBJ1-2	TRBV28
CASSTHRGVQPQHF	few	TRBJ1-5	TRBV28
CASSLRTGQPQHF	.	TRBJ1-5	TRBV7-6
CASSTLTGVGEKLFF	.	TRBJ1-4	TRBV28
CASSSPIKNIQYF	few	TRBJ2-4	TRBV7-3
CASTTGGVETQYF	.	TRBJ2-5	TRBV12-3/TRBV12-4
CASRTGTGSEKLFF	.	TRBJ1-4	TRBV5-1
CSVPIIGQSHEQYF	.	TRBJ2-7	TRBV29-1
CASSLATGGYSYEQYF	many	TRBJ2-7	TRBV7-2
CASSPTYGGQGRGDSYTF	few	TRBJ1-2	TRBV27
CASSPGQLTGELFF	many	TRBJ2-2	TRBV7-9
CAISESGQGLNQPQHF	.	TRBJ1-5	TRBV10-3
CASSYPPVYEQYF	few	TRBJ2-7	TRBV6-6
CASSQGAERGDTQYF	.	TRBJ2-3	TRBV4-3
CASSSNRQGRGEKLFF	.	TRBJ1-4	TRBV28
CATRAGHNTGELFF	.	TRBJ2-2	TRBV24-1
CASSLLAGLNEQFF	many	TRBJ2-1	TRBV11-1
CASSYWGNSSYEQYF	few	TRBJ2-7	TRBV6-2/TRBV6-3
CASSPNNGVGGYTF	.	TRBJ1-2	TRBV12-3/TRBV12-4
CASSLAGGLAGELFF	.	TRBJ2-2	TRBV5-4
CASSFGGLYEQYF	few	TRBJ2-7	TRBV12-3/TRBV12-4
CASSLETPSSYEQYF	.	TRBJ2-7	TRBV11-2
CSVMTGTAGNTIYF	.	TRBJ1-3	TRBV29-1
CASRPWLTYEQYF	many	TRBJ2-7	TRBV6-2/TRBV6-3
CASSLVSGWPTSGGYNEQFF	many	TRBJ2-1	TRBV11-3
CASRPRTGYGSPLHF	many	TRBJ1-6	TRBV12-3/TRBV12-4
CASSAQGWGSYNEQFF	few	TRBJ2-1	TRBV28
CASSFKGARTEAFF	.	TRBJ1-1	TRBV5-3
CASSWPGADTQYF	many	TRBJ2-3	TRBV7-9
CASSDPPDTQYF	once	TRBJ2-3	TRBV6-2/TRBV6-3
CASSFAHADTLSTDTQYF	many	TRBJ2-3	TRBV7-2
CASSSIYSNQPQHF	few	TRBJ1-5	TRBV5-6
CASSPQITGANVLTF	once	TRBJ2-6	TRBV18